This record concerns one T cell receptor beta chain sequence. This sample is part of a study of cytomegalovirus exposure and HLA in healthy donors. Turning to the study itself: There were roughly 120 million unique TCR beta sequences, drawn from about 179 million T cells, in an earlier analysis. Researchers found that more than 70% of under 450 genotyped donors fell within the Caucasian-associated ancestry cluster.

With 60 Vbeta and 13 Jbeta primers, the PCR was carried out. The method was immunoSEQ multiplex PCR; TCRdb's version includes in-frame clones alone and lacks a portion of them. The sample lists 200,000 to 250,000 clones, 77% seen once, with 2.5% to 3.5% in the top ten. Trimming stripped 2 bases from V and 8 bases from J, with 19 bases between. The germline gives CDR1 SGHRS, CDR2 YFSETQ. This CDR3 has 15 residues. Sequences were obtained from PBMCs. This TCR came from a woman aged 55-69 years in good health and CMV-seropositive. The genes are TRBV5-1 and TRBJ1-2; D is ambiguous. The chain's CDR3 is CASSFDAEAAGGYTF. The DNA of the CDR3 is TGCGCCAGCAGCTTTGACGCGGAAGCCGCTGGAGGCTACACCTTC.